The 17 T cell receptor beta chains presented below share a single source sample, sequenced in a study of T cell changes during pregnancy in multiple sclerosis. Using immunoSEQ multiplex PCR, the repertoire was profiled, and TCRdb retains in-frame clones only, with some absent. Of 50,000 to 60,000 clones detected, around 92% appear once; the ten largest clones hold 0.15% to 0.2%. Material: CD4+ T cells from peripheral blood mononuclear cells, obtained after pregnancy. The receptors derive from a female donor in good health, enrolled as a control in a pregnancy study.

The rearrangement uses TRBV14 and TRBJ1-1, with a weak D call TRBD1 (6 bases). Trimming cost V 1 base and J 10 bases, with 13 bases left between them. Germline CDR1 is SGHDN and CDR2 is FVKESK. The CDR3 runs to 13 residues. The CDR3 loop is CASSQAREGGAFF. The CDR3 bases are TGTGCCAGCAGCCAAGCCAGGGAGGGGGGAGCTTTCTTT.

The sample holds one count of this clone. The chain has TRBV11-3 and TRBJ2-3; the D gene is possibly TRBD1 (5 bases). CDR1 is SGHNT, CDR2 YENEEA, per germline. CDR3 length: 14 residues. V was shortened by 2 bases and J by 2 bases, with 8 bases between the two germline ends. CDR3 in amino acids: CASSLTGLTDTQYF. CDR3 nucleotide sequence: TGTGCCAGCAGCTTAACAGGCCTCACAGATACGCAGTATTTT.

This chain connects TRBV5-6 to TRBJ2-1; the match to TRBD2 covers 9 bases. Germline loops: CDR1 SGHDT, CDR2 YYEEEE. This CDR3 has 17 residues. Unmatched junction bases numbered 7, after V lost 3 bases and J lost 0 bases. This chain's CDR3 is CASSSGLAKSSYNEQFF. The CDR3 DNA reads TGTGCCAGCAGCTCTGGACTAGCGAAGAGCTCCTACAATGAGCAGTTCTTC.

The gene calls are TRBV7-3 and TRBJ1-1, with D possibly TRBD1 on 6 matching bases. CDR1 is SGHTA and CDR2 is FQGTGA in the germline V gene. This CDR3 has 16 amino acids. V was pared by 2 bases and J by 1 base, with 14 bases between. In DNA, the CDR3 is TGTGCCAGCAGCTTAGGAAACAGGGCGGGGAACACTGAAGCTTTCTTT. Translation: CASSLGNRAGNTEAFF.

This chain connects TRBV4-1 to TRBJ1-3; TRBD1 matches 7 bases. This CDR3 has 19 residues. With V trimmed by 4 bases and J by 3 bases, 18 bases remained unmatched. Germline values: CDR1 MGHRA, CDR2 YSYEKL. The CDR3 is CASSLETSDRAFGGNTIYF. The DNA of the CDR3 is TGCGCCAGCAGCCTCGAGACGTCTGACAGGGCCTTCGGTGGAAACACCATATATTTT.

DNA for the CDR3: TGTGCCAGCAATTTTGCAGGGGTGAACAATCAGCCCCAGCATTTT. It specifies CASNFAGVNNQPQHF. The chain uses TRBV2 and TRBJ1-5, with D perhaps matching TRBD1 (6 bases). Trimming stripped 7 bases from V and 3 bases from J, with 16 bases between. This CDR3 is 15 amino acids long. Germline values: CDR1 SNHLY, CDR2 FYNNEI.

This chain uses TRBV13 with TRBJ2-4; TRBD2 matches 14 bases. The CDR3 has 20 residues. CDR1 PRHDT and CDR2 FYEKMQ come from the germline V gene (reference sequence). Trimming removed 3 bases from V and 0 bases from J; junction bases left unmatched: 10. The CDR3 sequence is CASSLDKTSGGGLAKNIQYF. CDR3 nucleotides: TGTGCCAGCAGCTTGGATAAGACTAGCGGGGGGGGACTAGCCAAAAACATTCAGTACTTC. Full variable domain (rest looked up from reference TRBV13 and TRBJ2-4): AAGVIQSPRHLIKEKRETATLKCYPIPRHDTVYWYQQGPGQDPQFLISFYEKMQSDKGSIPDRFSAQQFSDYHSELNMSSLELGDSALYFCASSLDKTSGGGLAKNIQYFGAGTRLSVL.

The chain couples TRBV27 to TRBJ1-1; D call uncertain. The CDR3 totals 16 residues. CDR1 is MNHEY and CDR2 is SMNVEV in the germline V gene (reference sequence). Trimming took off 10 bases at V and 3 bases at J, with 24 bases between the two ends. CDR3 nucleotides: TGTGCCAACCCTGGCTATGGAGGAGGGAAGGACACTGAAGCTTTCTTT. This gives the protein CANPGYGGGKDTEAFF.

The chain joins TRBV19 to TRBJ2-1; 13 bases align to TRBD2. This CDR3 has 18 residues. The V gene end was trimmed by 5 bases and the J gene end by 1 base; junction bases not matched to a gene: 8. The germline V gene encodes CDR1 LNHDA and CDR2 SQIVND (reference sequence). The CDR3 nucleotides are TGTGCCAGTAGTCCGCGGACTAGCGGGGGTTCTTCCTACAATGAGCAGTTCTTC. Its protein is CASSPRTSGGSSYNEQFF. The full variable domain, with the rest looked up from reference TRBV19 and TRBJ2-1, is DGGITQSPKYLFRKEGQNVTLSCEQNLNHDAMYWYRQDPGQGLRLIYYSQIVNDFQKGDIAEGYSVSREKKESFPLTVTSAQKNPTAFYLCASSPRTSGGSSYNEQFFGPGTRLTVL.

The J gene is TRBJ1-1, the V gene TRBV19, with 8 bases that match TRBD1. This CDR3 has 16 amino acids. V trimming: 1 base; J trimming: 7 bases; junction bases outside the gene matches: 11. The germline V gene encodes CDR1 LNHDA and CDR2 SQIVND (reference sequence). The CDR3 bases are TGTGCCAGTAGTATAGGAGGGGACAGGCGAGCACTTGAAGCTTTCTTT. Protein product: CASSIGGDRRALEAFF.

The V call is TRBV6-5, the J call TRBJ1-3, with D unresolved. The CDR3 spans 15 residues. V was trimmed by 7 bases and J by 0 bases, leaving 13 bases between them. CDR1 and CDR2 (germline): MNHEY, SVGAGI. Here the CDR3 DNA reads TGTGCCAGCACCCCAGCAGCGCGCTCTGGAAACACCATATATTTT. It translates to CASTPAARSGNTIYF.

The chain is built from TRBV18 and TRBJ1-5; possible D gene TRBD1, 6 bases. The length of the CDR3 is 13 residues. Germline CDR1 and CDR2: KGHSH and LQKENI. Trimming left V 5 bases short and J 7 bases short, with 12 bases between. The CDR3: CASSSKDRQPQHF. The CDR3 DNA reads as TGTGCCAGCTCATCCAAAGACAGGCAGCCCCAGCATTTT.

The V gene is TRBV7-2, the J gene TRBJ2-3; D may be TRBD2 (6 bases). Germline lookup yields CDR1 SGHTA and CDR2 FQGNSA. This CDR3 comprises 16 residues. The V and J ends lost 1 base and 4 bases respectively, with 15 bases between them. The DNA for the CDR3 is TGTGCCAGCAGCTTAGTGGGGGGAAGGGGATCAGATACGCAGTATTTT. Amino acid sequence: CASSLVGGRGSDTQYF.

This chain links TRBV28 with TRBJ2-2, with D perhaps TRBD1 (6 bases). This CDR3 is 13 amino acids long. Germline CDR1 reads MDHEN; CDR2 reads SYDVKM. V was cut by 6 bases and J by 2 bases, with 7 bases left in between. In DNA form, the CDR3 reads TGTGCCAGCAGGGACAGAAACACCGGGGAGCTGTTTTTT. Residues: CASRDRNTGELFF. Full variable domain (remainder filled in from reference TRBV28 and TRBJ2-2): DVKVTQSSRYLVKRTGEKVFLECVQDMDHENMFWYRQDPGLGLRLIYFSYDVKMKEKGDIPEGYSVSREKKERFSLILESASTNQTSMYLCASRDRNTGELFFGEGSRLTVL.

This chain joins TRBV7-2 and TRBJ2-7; TRBD2 is a possible D gene (6 bases). The V and J ends lost 1 base and 6 bases respectively, with 10 bases between them. Germline CDR1 SGHTA, CDR2 FQGNSA. The CDR3 spans 13 residues. The CDR3 loop is CASSLVLATEQYF. As DNA, the CDR3 is TGTGCCAGCAGCTTAGTCCTAGCGACCGAGCAGTACTTC.

The chain couples TRBV5-5 to TRBJ2-5; D uncertain. V lost 4 bases and J 4 bases, leaving 17 bases between the germline ends. In germline, CDR1 is SGHKS, CDR2 YYEKEE (reference sequence). The length of the CDR3 is 15 residues. As DNA, the CDR3 is TGTGCCAGCAGCCCCGGTCTGCCTAGGCTAGAGACCCAGTACTTC. Protein sequence: CASSPGLPRLETQYF. The full variable domain, with the rest looked up from reference TRBV5-5 and TRBJ2-5, is DAGVTQSPTHLIKTRGQQVTLRCSPISGHKSVSWYQQVLGQGPQFIFQYYEKEERGRGNFPDRFSARQFPNYSSELNVNALLLGDSALYLCASSPGLPRLETQYFGPGTRLLVL.

CDR3 in amino acids: CASSTKGQGNEKLFF. The CDR3 bases are TGTGCCAGCAGCACGAAGGGACAGGGGAATGAAAAACTGTTTTTT. The chain joins TRBV7-9 to TRBJ1-4; 10 positions agree with TRBD1. Looked up from germline, CDR1 is SEHNR and CDR2 is FQNEAQ (reference sequence). This CDR3 is 15 amino acids long. Trimming cost V 5 bases and J 5 bases; bases outside gene matches: 5.